A single TCR beta chain is shown here with its context. The assay was immunoSEQ multiplex PCR, and TCRdb's table has in-frame clones only and misses some. In the table there are roughly 250,000 clones, roughly 82% of which are singletons. CDR1 and CDR2 (germline): MNHEY, SVGAGI. The CDR3 runs 13 residues. V gave up 7 bases and J gave up 8 bases; unmatched junction bases: 10. The sample originates from a study of blood T cell repertoires in COVID-19. Study as a whole: PBMCs, B-cell-depleted T cells, or T cells were the source of the cDNA or gDNA that made up the material.

This receptor was identified in a woman in her 70s with acute or convalescent COVID-19. The chain recombines TRBV6-5 with TRBJ1-2; 7 nucleotides align to TRBD1. Sequenced: peripheral blood. CDR3: CASTGQAGNGYTF. The CDR3 coding sequence is TGTGCCAGCACCGGACAGGCCGGTAACGGCTACACCTTC.